This is a list of T cell receptor beta chains from one sample in a study of regulatory T cells in long-lasting Graves disease. TCRdb redid the calling of the multiplex PCR reads with MiXCR, one entry per CDR3 protein. Among a few hundred thousand distinct CDR3 sequences listed, 16% were seen once. The same sample was also used in a study of T cells in Graves' hyperthyroidism and ophthalmopathy.

Source: peripheral blood mononuclear cells (PBMCs), taken at new diagnosis, from a patient treated with antithyroid drugs. All receptors derive from a young woman with Graves disease. The CDR3 runs from the conserved cysteine through the conserved F or W.

V gene	CDR3 protein
TRBV10-3	CAISDLEGQYF
TRBV6-1	CASSRQGSNQPQHF
TRBV30	CAWNLGNDEQYF
TRBV7-2	CASSVAVYENEQHF
TRBV28	CASSSPLGSYTEAFF
TRBV10-2	CASSDGGTSTDTQYF
TRBV7-9	CASSLGGRGTGELFF
TRBV20-1	CSARDLRDLTYEQYF
TRBV18	CASSRDRGSNSNQPQHF
TRBV20-1	CSAGGDRGYEQYF
TRBV5-1	CASSLADRENTEAFF
TRBV7-2	CASSRSGSTGELFF
TRBV29-1	CSAPVWAGVADTQYF
TRBV5-5	CASSWNLAGVTYEQFF
TRBV12-3/TRBV12-4	CASSATRDRVISYNEQFF
TRBV28	CASSERRGTKSYGYTF
TRBV30	CAWEPDGLKAFF
TRBV13	CASSPQAGLETQYF
TRBV18	CASSPLQGIQETQYF
TRBV18	CASSPQVGDQPQHF
TRBV18	CASSYGQMFF
TRBV6-2/TRBV6-3	CASSYSGSQSVTQYF
TRBV2	CASRQRGTSGSGDTQYF
TRBV6-2/TRBV6-3	CASRSGDLVTGELFF
TRBV20-1	CSARDPLAGETDTQYF
TRBV9	CASSRVTVNTEAFF
TRBV7-3	CASSLRGSPIPYTEAFF
TRBV2	CASSEPIERGYEQYF
TRBV30	CAWSPSRDLNQPQHF
TRBV13	CASSFQDRGLMETQYF
TRBV28	CASLGQYRAGGNEQFF
TRBV2	CASSQGALAFF
TRBV3-1	CASSQQGTGTEAFF
TRBV5-6	CASSIRTSYATDTQCF
TRBV28	CATRQRVEKLFF
TRBV19	CASSLRVGNQPQHF
TRBV20-1	CSAKRQDTEAFF